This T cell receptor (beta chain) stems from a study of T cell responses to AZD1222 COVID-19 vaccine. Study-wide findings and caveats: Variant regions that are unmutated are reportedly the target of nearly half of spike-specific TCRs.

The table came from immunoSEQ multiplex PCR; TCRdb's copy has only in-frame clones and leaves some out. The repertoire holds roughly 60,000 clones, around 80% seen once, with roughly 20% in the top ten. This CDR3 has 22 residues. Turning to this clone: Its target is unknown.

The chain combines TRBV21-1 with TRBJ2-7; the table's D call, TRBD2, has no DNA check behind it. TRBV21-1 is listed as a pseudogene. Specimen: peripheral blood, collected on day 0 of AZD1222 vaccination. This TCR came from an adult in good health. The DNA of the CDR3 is TGTGCCAGCAGCAAACTCACACCTAGCGGGAGTCCCCCTCCCCCTCTATATTACGAGCAGTACTTC. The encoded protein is CASSKLTPSGSPPPPLYYEQYF.